These 13 T cell receptor beta chains were all obtained from the same sample, sequenced in a study of cytomegalovirus exposure and HLA in healthy donors. PCR employed 60 Vbeta and 13 Jbeta primers. Profiling relied on immunoSEQ multiplex PCR, and the TCRdb table lists in-frame clones only, not all of them. The table records about 160,000 clones, roughly three quarters of them present only once. The sample taken for sequencing was PBMCs. These receptors came from a middle-aged woman in good health and CMV-seropositive.

This clone came up once. The chain uses TRBV10-1 and TRBJ1-1; the match to TRBD1 covers 7 bases. The V gene end was trimmed by 3 bases and the J gene end by 0 bases; junction bases not matched to a gene: 7. This CDR3 spans 16 amino acids. Germline V CDR1 and CDR2: WNHNN, SYGVQD (reference sequence). As DNA, the CDR3 is TGCGCCAGCAGTGACATAGTGGGGACAGTGAACACTGAAGCTTTCTTT. Encoded protein: CASSDIVGTVNTEAFF.

This clone has just a few counts. CDR3 loop: CASSHGQVASPLHF. In nucleotides, the CDR3 is TGTGCCAGTAGCCACGGACAGGTGGCTTCACCCCTCCACTTT. This chain joins TRBV19 and TRBJ1-6, with 7 bases that match TRBD1. The CDR3 spans 14 residues. Per the germline V gene, CDR1 is LNHDA and CDR2 is SQIVND (reference sequence). V was pared by 6 bases and J by 9 bases, with 8 bases of the junction left unmatched.

The rearrangement joins TRBV9 to TRBJ2-2, with 8 bases matching TRBD1. This CDR3 is 16 amino acids long. Germline values: CDR1 SGDLS, CDR2 YYNGEE. The V gene end was trimmed by 0 bases and the J gene end by 4 bases; junction bases not matched to a gene: 5. The CDR3 sequence is CASSVARTGPTGELFF. The CDR3 DNA reads as TGTGCCAGCAGCGTAGCTAGGACAGGGCCCACCGGGGAGCTGTTTTTT.

This chain connects TRBV15 to TRBJ2-1; TRBD2 might be the D (6 bases). The germline V gene encodes CDR1 LNHNV and CDR2 YYDKDF (reference sequence). V was pared by 3 bases and J by 6 bases, with 9 bases between. The CDR3 sequence is 13 residues long. CDR3 bases: TGTGCCACCAGCAGGGCTAGCGCCAATGAGCAGTTCTTC. Its translation is CATSRASANEQFF.

The chain links TRBV7-9 to TRBJ1-3; no reliable D call. The CDR3 runs 12 residues. Germline lookup yields CDR1 SEHNR and CDR2 FQNEAQ (reference sequence). Trimming pared 4 bases from V and 4 bases from J, leaving 5 bases between. CDR3 residues: CASSSEGNTIYF. The DNA for the CDR3 is TGTGCCAGCAGCTCAGAAGGAAACACCATATATTTT.

This rearrangement joins TRBV2 to TRBJ1-4; a possible D gene is TRBD1 (5 bases). Trimming removed 8 bases from V and 1 base from J, with 5 bases in between. Germline assignment: CDR1 SNHLY and CDR2 FYNNEI. CDR3 length: 12 amino acids. Written as DNA, the CDR3 is TGTGCCAGCCAGGGAACTAATGAAAAACTGTTTTTT. Protein: CASQGTNEKLFF.

The gene calls are TRBV5-6 and TRBJ1-2; 8 bases align to TRBD1. The CDR3 extends over 18 amino acids. Per germline, CDR1 SGHDT and CDR2 YYEEEE. V lost 1 base and J lost 6; bases outside the gene matches: 17. DNA of the CDR3: TGTGCCAGCAGCTTGAGATATTGGGACAGGAGGAAAGGGGATGGCTACACCTTC. Translating it yields CASSLRYWDRRKGDGYTF.

The V gene is TRBV7-3, the J gene TRBJ1-5, with 7 bases aligning to TRBD1. The CDR3 consists of 17 residues. From germline, CDR1 is SGHTA and CDR2 FQGTGA. Trimming cost V 0 bases and J 0 bases; bases outside gene matches: 5. The CDR3 DNA reads TGTGCCAGCAGCTTAACGGGGGACAGCTATAGCAATCAGCCCCAGCATTTT. Its protein product is CASSLTGDSYSNQPQHF.

The chain recombines TRBV28 with TRBJ1-1, with D possibly TRBD1 on 5 matching bases. The CDR3 covers 12 residues. Germline lookup yields CDR1 MDHEN and CDR2 SYDVKM. Trimming pared 10 bases from V and 0 bases from J, leaving 9 bases between. The CDR3: CAIKTVNTEAFF. DNA of the CDR3: TGTGCCATCAAGACAGTGAACACTGAAGCTTTCTTT.

This clone was seen more than once but under ten times. Distinct nucleotide sequences in the sample also encode this CDR3. The genes are TRBV30 and TRBJ2-3; TRBD1 matches 10 bases. The V gene end was trimmed by 0 bases and the J gene end by 3 bases; junction bases not matched to a gene: 3. The CDR3 is made up of 15 amino acids. Germline V gene data show CDR1 as GTSNPN and CDR2 as SVGIG (reference sequence). The CDR3 DNA is TGTGCCTGGAGTGTGACAGGGGGCCCGACAGATACGCAGTATTTT. It specifies CAWSVTGGPTDTQYF.

This rearrangement joins TRBV19 to TRBJ2-2, with a weak D call TRBD2 (5 bases). Deletions cut 4 bases from V and 5 bases from J, with 11 bases between. The CDR3 is 14 residues long. Germline V CDR1 and CDR2: LNHDA, SQIVND (reference sequence). The CDR3 is CASSKLTGTGELFF. The DNA for the CDR3 is TGTGCCAGTAGTAAGCTTACGGGGACCGGGGAGCTGTTTTTT.

This clone was detected a few times. V usage is TRBV19 and J usage is TRBJ2-2; 7 bases line up with TRBD1. The ends lost 8 bases at V and 0 bases at J; junction bases unmatched: 12. Germline CDR1 LNHDA, CDR2 SQIVND (reference sequence). The CDR3 extends over 17 amino acids. The CDR3 DNA is TGTGCCAGTGCCCGAGTGGTAGGGGGCGCGAACACCGGGGAGCTGTTTTTT. This gives the protein CASARVVGGANTGELFF.

The sample holds a few counts of this clone. The chain carries TRBV7-9 and TRBJ1-2, with 7 bases lining up with TRBD1. The CDR3 contains 12 residues. Germline assignment: CDR1 SEHNR and CDR2 FQNEAQ (reference sequence). The V segment lost 8 bases and the J segment 8 bases; nucleotides outside the gene matches: 8. The DNA for the CDR3 is TGTGCCAGCGGCACGACAGGGCTCGGCTACACCTTC. This sequence encodes CASGTTGLGYTF.